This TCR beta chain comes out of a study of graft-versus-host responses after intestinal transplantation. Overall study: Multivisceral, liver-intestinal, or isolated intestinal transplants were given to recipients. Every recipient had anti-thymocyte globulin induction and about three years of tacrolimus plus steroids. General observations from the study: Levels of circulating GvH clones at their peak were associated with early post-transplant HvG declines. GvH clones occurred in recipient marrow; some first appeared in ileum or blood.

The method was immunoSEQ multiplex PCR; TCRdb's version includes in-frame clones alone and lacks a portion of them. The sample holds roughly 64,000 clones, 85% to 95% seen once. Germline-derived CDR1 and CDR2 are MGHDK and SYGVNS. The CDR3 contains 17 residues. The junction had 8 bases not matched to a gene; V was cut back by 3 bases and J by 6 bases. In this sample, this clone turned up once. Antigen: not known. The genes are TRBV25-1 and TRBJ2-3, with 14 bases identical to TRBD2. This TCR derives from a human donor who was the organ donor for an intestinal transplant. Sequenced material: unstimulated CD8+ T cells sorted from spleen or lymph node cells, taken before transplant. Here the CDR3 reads CASSDATSGRAEDTQYF. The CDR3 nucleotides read TGTGCCAGCAGTGACGCGACTAGCGGGAGGGCCGAGGATACGCAGTATTTT. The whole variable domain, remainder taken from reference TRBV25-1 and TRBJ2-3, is EADIYQTPRYLVIGTGKKITLECSQTMGHDKMYWYQQDPGMELHLIHYSYGVNSTEKGDLSSESTVSRIRTEHFPLTLESARPSHTSQYLCASSDATSGRAEDTQYFGPGTRLTVL.